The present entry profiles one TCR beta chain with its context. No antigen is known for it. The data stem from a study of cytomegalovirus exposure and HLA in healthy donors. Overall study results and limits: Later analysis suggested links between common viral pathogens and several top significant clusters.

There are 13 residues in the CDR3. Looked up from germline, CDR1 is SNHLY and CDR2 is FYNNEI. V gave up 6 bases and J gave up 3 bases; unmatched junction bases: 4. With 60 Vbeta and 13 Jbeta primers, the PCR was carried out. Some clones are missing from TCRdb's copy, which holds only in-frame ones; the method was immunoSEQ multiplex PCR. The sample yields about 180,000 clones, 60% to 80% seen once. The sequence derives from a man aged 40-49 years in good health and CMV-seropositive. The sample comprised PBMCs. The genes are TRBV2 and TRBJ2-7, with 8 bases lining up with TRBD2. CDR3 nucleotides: TGTGCCAGCAGACTAGCGGACATCTACGAGCAGTACTTC. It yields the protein CASRLADIYEQYF.